The 16 T cell receptor beta chains listed next were all sequenced from one sample in a study of cytomegalovirus exposure and HLA in healthy donors. PCR was performed using 60 Vbeta and 13 Jbeta primers. Libraries were prepared by immunoSEQ multiplex PCR; TCRdb keeps only in-frame clonotypes and omits some of them. The sample shows 110,000 or so clones, around 77% of them seen only once. The sample taken for sequencing was PBMCs. The receptors were sampled from a woman between 25 and 40 years old in good health and CMV-seropositive.

The chain employs TRBV6-6 and TRBJ2-5, with TRBD1 matching over 7 bases. From germline, CDR1 is MNHNY and CDR2 SVGAGI (reference sequence). V lost 4 bases to trimming and J lost 2 bases; unmatched junction nucleotides: 4. The CDR3 covers 14 residues. CDR3 bases: TGTGCCAGCAGTTCGACAGGGACACAAGAGACCCAGTACTTC. This codes for CASSSTGTQETQYF.

The chain has TRBV6-1 and TRBJ2-1; 8 nucleotides align to TRBD2. V dropped 3 bases and J dropped 9; count of bases not matched to a gene: 7. Germline V gene lookup returns CDR1 MNHNS and CDR2 SASEGT. The length of the CDR3 is 14 residues. The CDR3 spells CASSDLAGGFEQFF. The CDR3 DNA sequence: TGTGCCAGCAGTGATCTGGCGGGAGGTTTTGAGCAGTTCTTC.

This chain uses TRBV30 with TRBJ2-5, with TRBD2 matching over 12 bases. Germline CDR1 GTSNPN, CDR2 SVGIG (reference sequence). This CDR3 region has 16 residues. V was clipped by 2 bases and J by 5 bases; unmatched bases: 9. The CDR3 sequence: CAWSSPGLAGSETQYF. The DNA of the CDR3 is TGTGCCTGGAGTTCGCCCGGACTAGCGGGGAGCGAGACCCAGTACTTC.

Here the CDR3 DNA reads TGTGCCAGCAGCCCTAGCGGGCAGGGTCAGCCCCAGCATTTT. Protein: CASSPSGQGQPQHF. This sequence joins TRBV9 and TRBJ1-5, with a possible D match to TRBD1 (5 bases). Germline V CDR1 and CDR2: SGDLS, YYNGEE. The CDR3 extends over 14 amino acids. V was cut by 4 bases and J by 6 bases, with 14 bases left in between.

This clone was observed a handful of times. The chain couples TRBV5-4 to TRBJ2-1; D is unresolved. Deletions cut 6 bases from V and 7 bases from J, with 11 bases between. The length of the CDR3 is 12 residues. CDR1 is SGHNT and CDR2 is YYREEE in the germline V gene (reference sequence). This CDR3 reads CASNYLKNEQFF. For the CDR3, the DNA is TGTGCCAGCAATTACTTGAAAAATGAGCAGTTCTTC.

Here the CDR3 DNA reads TGTGCCAGCAGCTTCGACAGGGAACCCCAGCATTTT. It translates to CASSFDREPQHF. This chain uses TRBV13 with TRBJ1-5; 7 nucleotides agree with TRBD1. This CDR3 has 12 amino acids. J was trimmed by 10 bases and V by 3 bases; bases with no gene match: 3. Germline lookup yields CDR1 PRHDT and CDR2 FYEKMQ (reference sequence).

This chain uses TRBV21-1 with TRBJ2-2; TRBD1, the table's D call, was not compared with the DNA. TRBV21-1 is listed as a pseudogene. The CDR3 runs 18 residues. CDR3 nucleotides: TGTGCCAGCAGCAAAGAGGACAGGGGGTTGGTAGTGACCGGGGAGCTGTTTTTT. Encoded protein: CASSKEDRGLVVTGELFF.

This sequence joins TRBV4-1 and TRBJ2-1, with TRBD1 as a possible D gene (5 bases). Trimming took 0 bases from V and 4 from J, leaving 13 bases between them. This CDR3 has 16 residues. Germline values: CDR1 MGHRA, CDR2 YSYEKL. The CDR3 reads CASSQDKFAGYNEQFF. The CDR3 DNA reads as TGCGCCAGCAGCCAAGATAAGTTTGCAGGGTACAATGAGCAGTTCTTC.

The V and J genes are TRBV6-5 and TRBJ2-1; 11 bases match TRBD2. The CDR3 contains 15 residues. CDR1 and CDR2 (germline): MNHEY, SVGAGI. V lost 6 bases and J lost 5; bases outside the gene matches: 6. CDR3 nucleotide sequence: TGTGCCAGCAGACAGGGACTAGCGGCGAACAATGAGCAGTTCTTC. This codes for CASRQGLAANNEQFF.

This clone was recorded once. The chain couples TRBV9 to TRBJ2-1; D uncertain. The V end was cut by 3 bases, the J end by 4 bases, with 14 bases between. The CDR3 is made up of 15 amino acids. The V gene's germline CDR1 is SGDLS and CDR2 YYNGEE. Here the CDR3 DNA reads TGTGCCAGCAGCGGATACAGAAACCAATACAATGAGCAGTTCTTC. This translates into CASSGYRNQYNEQFF.

V and J are TRBV7-8 and TRBJ2-1; 9 nucleotides line up with TRBD2. The ends lost 1 base at V and 8 bases at J; junction bases unmatched: 12. The CDR3 has 17 amino acids. From germline, CDR1 is SGHVS and CDR2 FQNEAQ. The CDR3 region has the DNA TGTGCCAGCAGCTTAGTAGGCGGGCTAGCGGGATCCGATGAGCAGTTCTTC. This translates into CASSLVGGLAGSDEQFF.

This clone was observed once. The chain has TRBV4-1 and TRBJ1-1; 7 bases align to TRBD1. Unmatched junction bases numbered 6, after V lost 1 base and J lost 1 base. The CDR3 is 16 amino acids. In germline, CDR1 is MGHRA, CDR2 YSYEKL. DNA for the CDR3: TGCGCCAGCAGCCAAGCCACCGGGACAGCGAACACTGAAGCTTTCTTT. It yields the protein CASSQATGTANTEAFF.

The rearrangement joins TRBV6-1 to TRBJ2-7; 8 bases match TRBD2. Germline V gives CDR1 MNHNS, CDR2 SASEGT. V dropped 7 bases and J dropped 3; count of bases not matched to a gene: 11. CDR3 size: 15 residues. The CDR3 protein is CASNREAGVGYEQYF. In nucleotides, the CDR3 is TGTGCCAGCAACCGGGAAGCGGGAGTAGGCTACGAGCAGTACTTC.

A remark on this clone: The junction and the germline gene differ at one end; a read error may be behind it. This sequence joins TRBV7-7 and TRBJ2-1, with D perhaps TRBD2 (5 bases). The CDR3 is 13 amino acids. Germline loops: CDR1 SSHAT, CDR2 FNYEAQ (reference sequence). CDR3 nucleotides: TGTGCTAGCAGCCGAGGCAGCGGCAATGAGCAGTTCTTC. Its protein product is CASSRGSGNEQFF.

This clone was detected a few times. This chain joins TRBV10-3 and TRBJ1-2, with 10 bases identical to TRBD1. The V gene's germline CDR1 is ENHRY and CDR2 SYGVKD. This CDR3 is 13 amino acids long. The V gene end was trimmed by 6 bases and the J gene end by 7 bases; junction bases not matched to a gene: 5. The chain's CDR3 is CAISGTGEPGYTF. CDR3 DNA sequence: TGTGCCATCAGCGGGACAGGGGAACCTGGCTACACCTTC.

V gene TRBV5-4 combines with J gene TRBJ1-2, with TRBD1 matching over 12 bases. Germline CDR1 reads SGHNT; CDR2 reads YYREEE (reference sequence). The V and J ends lost 4 bases and 7 bases, in that order; junction bases with no gene match: 5. CDR3 size: 14 residues. The CDR3 DNA is TGTGCCAGCAGCGTGGGACAGGGGGCCGGTGGCTACACCTTC. This gives the protein CASSVGQGAGGYTF. Full variable domain (remainder filled in from reference TRBV5-4 and TRBJ1-2): ETGVTQSPTHLIKTRGQQVTLRCSSQSGHNTVSWYQQALGQGPQFIFQYYREEENGRGNFPPRFSGLQFPNYSSELNVNALELDDSALYLCASSVGQGAGGYTFGSGTRLTVV.